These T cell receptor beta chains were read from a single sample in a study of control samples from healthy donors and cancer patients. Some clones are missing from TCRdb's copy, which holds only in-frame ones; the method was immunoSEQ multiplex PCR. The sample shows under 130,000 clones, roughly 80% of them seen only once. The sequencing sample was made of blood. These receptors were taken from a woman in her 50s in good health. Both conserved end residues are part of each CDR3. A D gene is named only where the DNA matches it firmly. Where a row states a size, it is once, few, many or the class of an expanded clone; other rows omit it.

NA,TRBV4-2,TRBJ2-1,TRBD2,CASSQEREPNNEQFF,TGTGCCAGCAGCCAGGAGCGGGAGCCAAACAATGAGCAGTTCTTC
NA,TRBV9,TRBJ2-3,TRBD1,CASSVGQGSNTQYF,TGTGCCAGCAGCGTAGGACAGGGGAGTAATACGCAGTATTTT
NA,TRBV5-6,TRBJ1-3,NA,CASSIQGRVGNTIYF,TGTGCCAGCAGCATACAGGGAAGAGTTGGAAACACCATATATTTT
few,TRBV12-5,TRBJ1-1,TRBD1,CASGSGGGNEAFF,TGTGCTAGTGGTTCAGGGGGCGGAAATGAAGCTTTCTTT
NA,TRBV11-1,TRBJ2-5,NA,CASSLEQPQETQYF,TGTGCCAGCAGCTTAGAACAGCCACAAGAGACCCAGTACTTC
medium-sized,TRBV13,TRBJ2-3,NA,CASSFSRRSGHSTDTQYF,TGTGCCAGCAGCTTTTCTCGTAGAAGTGGGCATAGCACAGATACGCAGTATTTT
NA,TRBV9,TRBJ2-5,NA,CASSASPGQGIRETQYF,TGTGCCAGCAGCGCATCACCCGGGCAGGGCATCCGAGAGACCCAGTACTTC
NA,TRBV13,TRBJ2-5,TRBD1,CASSLHNRDRGLQETQYF,TGTGCCAGCAGCTTACACAACCGGGACAGGGGGCTCCAAGAGACCCAGTACTTC
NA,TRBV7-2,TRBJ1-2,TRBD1,CASSFRGGSYGYTF,TGTGCCAGCAGCTTCAGGGGGGGGTCCTATGGCTACACCTTC
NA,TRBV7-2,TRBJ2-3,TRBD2,CASSLGASGMTDTQYF,TGTGCCAGCAGCTTAGGAGCTAGCGGGATGACAGATACGCAGTATTTT
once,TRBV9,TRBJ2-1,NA,CASSGNSYNEQFF,TGTGCCAGCTCCGGGAATTCCTACAATGAGCAGTTCTTC
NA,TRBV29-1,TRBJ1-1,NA,CSVESTAEAFF,TGCAGCGTTGAGTCGACAGCTGAAGCTTTCTTT
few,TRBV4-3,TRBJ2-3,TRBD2,CASSLGTSGGADTQYF,TGCGCCAGCAGCCTCGGGACTAGCGGGGGGGCTGATACGCAGTATTTT
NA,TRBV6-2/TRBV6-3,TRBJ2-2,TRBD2,CASSWASGRVSTGELFF,TGTGCCAGCAGTTGGGCTAGCGGGAGGGTCAGCACCGGGGAGCTGTTTTTT
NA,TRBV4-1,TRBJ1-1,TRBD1,CASSLSSPGQGATSTEAFF,TGCGCCAGCAGCCTGTCCTCTCCGGGACAGGGGGCCACGAGCACTGAAGCTTTCTTT
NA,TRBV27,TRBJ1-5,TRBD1,CAGSLSWDRGGQPQHF,TGTGCCGGCAGTTTATCGTGGGACAGGGGAGGTCAGCCCCAGCATTTT
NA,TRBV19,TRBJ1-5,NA,CASSRGTPDGNQPQHF,TGTGCCAGTAGTCGTGGGACTCCCGATGGCAATCAGCCCCAGCATTTT
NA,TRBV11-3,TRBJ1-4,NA,CASSLNPGTKLFF,TGTGCCAGCAGCTTAAACCCGGGGACGAAACTGTTTTTT
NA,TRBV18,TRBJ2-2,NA,CASSLITGELFF,TGTGCCAGCTCACTAATAACCGGGGAGCTGTTTTTT
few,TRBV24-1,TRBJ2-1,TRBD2,CATESAGDYNEQFF,TGTGCCACAGAATCAGCGGGAGACTACAATGAGCAGTTCTTC
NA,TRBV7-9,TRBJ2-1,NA,CASSSPYNEQFF,TGTGCCAGCAGCTCCCCATACAATGAGCAGTTCTTC
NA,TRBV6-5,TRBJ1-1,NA,CASSYFQNTEAFF,TGTGCCAGCAGTTACTTCCAGAACACTGAAGCTTTCTTT
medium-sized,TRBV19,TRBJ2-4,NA,CASSYEGGNIQYF,TGTGCCAGTAGTTACGAGGGGGGGAACATTCAGTACTTC
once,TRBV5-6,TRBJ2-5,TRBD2,CASSLVPSGGETQYF,TGTGCCAGCAGCTTGGTCCCTAGCGGGGGAGAGACCCAGTACTTC
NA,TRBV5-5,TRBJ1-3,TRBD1,CASSSIFRDRVVGNTIYF,TGTGCCAGCAGCTCCATATTCCGGGACAGGGTCGTTGGAAACACCATATATTTT
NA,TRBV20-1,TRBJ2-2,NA,CSASLGGATTGELFF,TGCAGTGCTAGTCTTGGCGGGGCCACCACCGGGGAGCTGTTTTTT
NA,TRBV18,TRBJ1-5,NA,CASSPPGSGRLQPQHF,TGTGCCAGCTCACCACCTGGTTCAGGGCGCCTTCAGCCCCAGCATTTT
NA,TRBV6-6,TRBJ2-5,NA,CASSSRRGQETQYF,TGTGCCAGCAGTTCTCGACGCGGCCAAGAGACCCAGTACTTC
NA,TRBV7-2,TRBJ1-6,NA,CASSLAGNSPLHF,TGTGCCAGCAGCTTAGCAGGGAATTCACCCCTCCACTTT
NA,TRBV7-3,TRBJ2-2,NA,CASSLYSGSNTGELFF,TGTGCCAGCAGCTTGTATAGCGGATCGAACACCGGGGAGCTGTTTTTT
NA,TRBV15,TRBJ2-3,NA,CATSRSTGFGDTQYF,TGTGCCACCAGCAGATCTACAGGGTTTGGGGATACGCAGTATTTT
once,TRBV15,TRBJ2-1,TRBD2,CATSRAGTSYNEQFF,TGTGCCACCAGCCGGGCCGGGACTAGCTACAATGAGCAGTTCTTC
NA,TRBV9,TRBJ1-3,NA,CASSVEPRLLGNTIYF,TGTGCCAGCAGCGTAGAACCCCGCCTTCTTGGAAACACCATATATTTT
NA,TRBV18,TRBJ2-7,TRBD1,CASSPRGIDEQYF,TGTGCCAGCTCACCCAGGGGGATCGACGAGCAGTACTTC
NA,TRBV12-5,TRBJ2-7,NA,CASSGATKQYF,TGTGCTAGTTCCGGGGCTACGAAGCAGTACTTC
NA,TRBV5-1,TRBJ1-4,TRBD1,CASSSRGQGTGNEKLFF,TGCGCCAGCAGCTCGAGGGGACAGGGGACGGGAAATGAAAAACTGTTTTTT
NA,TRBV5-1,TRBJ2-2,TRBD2,CASSLLAGGTGELFF,TGCGCCAGCAGCTTACTAGCGGGCGGGACCGGGGAGCTGTTTTTT
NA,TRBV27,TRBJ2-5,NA,CASGDSQETQYF,TGTGCCAGCGGTGACAGTCAAGAGACCCAGTACTTC
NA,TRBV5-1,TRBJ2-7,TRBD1,CASSRTGADSYEQYF,TGCGCCAGCAGCAGGACAGGGGCGGACTCCTACGAGCAGTACTTC
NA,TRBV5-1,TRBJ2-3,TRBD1,CASSLAGDRVDTQYF,TGCGCCAGCAGCTTGGCCGGGGACAGGGTTGATACGCAGTATTTT